This TCR beta chain stems from a study of OX40 agonist ivuxolimab in advanced cancers. Some background on the complete study: Ivuxolimab was a fully human IgG2 agonistic monoclonal antibody targeting the costimulatory receptor OX40 (CD134). Prior anti-PD-1, anti-PD-L1 or anti-CTLA-4 therapy was permitted, and checkpoint inhibitors had been received by about two fifths of dose-escalation patients. Of the 50 to 55 patients in dose escalation, around 19 had hepatocellular carcinoma, about 15 had melanoma, 9 had renal cell carcinoma and 9 had head and neck cancer. The point of sequencing TCRbeta in the periphery was to test whether ivuxolimab changed TCR sequence diversity and drove clonal T-cell expansion. The paper describes the monotherapy dose-escalation part (N ≈ 52 patients) of the phase I trial of ivuxolimab. Partial responses were achieved by three dose-escalation patients, of whom one had hepatocellular carcinoma and two had cutaneous melanoma. In the dose-escalation cohort, 82.7% of patients were male, and the mean age was around 60 years, with a range of 23 to 79. Intravenous ivuxolimab was administered to patients every 2 weeks at six dose levels: 0.01, 0.1, 0.3, 1.5, 3 and 10 mg/kg. Study-wide findings and limitations: At doses of 0.1 to 3.0 mg/kg, clonal expansion of both CD4+ and CD8+ T cells in blood was seen between baseline and week 6. After ivuxolimab, more expanded clones were found on average in CD8+ T cells than in CD4+ T cells. Partial responders in the 0.1-3.0 mg/kg groups had among the lowest normalized peripheral clonal expansion, especially among CD8+ T cells. The antigen specificity of the clonally expanded peripheral T cells was not determined. Low levels of normalized T-cell clonal expansion were also seen in some patients who did not respond.

Remarks on this clone: Its antigen remains undetermined. Base qualities are not recorded, but no much larger clone differs from it by a single base.

To sequence the TCRbeta CDR3 region, genomic DNA was isolated from the sorted cells. The immunoSEQ Assay was used for sequencing of TCRbeta CDR3 regions. Imported from immuneACCESS, the table was reduced by TCRdb to in-frame sequences with V and J called. These copies leave out some clones; in studies compared against another copy, an unresolved V gene accounts for under half, and the cause of the remainder is not known. This sample has about 77,000 clones in its table, and around 85% of those were observed once. 0.6% to 0.8% of the sample is in the top ten clones. CDR1 SGDLS and CDR2 YYNGEE are derived from the germline V gene. V gives up 0 bases and J gives up 0 bases, and the segment between their germline ends measures 13 bases. Including the terminal cysteine and phenylalanine, the CDR3 comprises 16 residues. The only DNA kept is the CDR3, 48 bases in frame from the first base. The trial excluded patients who had a history of autoimmune disease or who were on systemic immunosuppression. Peripheral blood for TCR sequencing was collected from all dose cohorts at baseline, on cycle 4 day 1, and on cycle 7 day 1. Samples were obtained from an open-label, multicenter, first-in-human phase I dose-escalation trial of ivuxolimab. Adults with locally advanced or metastatic melanoma, renal cell carcinoma, hepatocellular carcinoma or head and neck squamous cell carcinoma were enrolled in the trial. Before TCR sequencing, CD4+ T cells and CD8+ T cells from peripheral blood were sorted into separate populations.

Sequencing used CD4+ or CD8+ T cells sorted from blood, obtained in a trial of the OX40 agonist ivuxolimab. This TCR was sampled from an adult with an advanced solid tumor such as melanoma, head and neck, liver or kidney cancer. The receptor chain draws on TRBV9 and TRBJ2-7, with the D gene call left open. The sequenced DNA: TGTGCCAGCAGCGTAGAGGGCGCGACGAGCTCCTACGAGCAGTACTTC. This encodes CASSVEGATSSYEQYF.